This T cell receptor beta chain was found in a study of blood T cell repertoires in COVID-19. On the study more broadly: PBMCs, B-cell-depleted T cells, or T cells provided the cDNA or gDNA that made up the material.

Germline loops: CDR1 SGHNT, CDR2 YYREEE (reference sequence). The CDR3 consists of 15 residues. The trim removed 5 bases at V and 4 bases at J, leaving 9 bases unmatched. Original data processing: By means of reference gene primer amplification, nucleated cell counts were estimated. Profiling relied on immunoSEQ multiplex PCR, and the TCRdb table lists in-frame clones only, not all of them. V, J and clone size reflect that table, while D and trimming were determined from the DNA. The sample has approximately 190,000 clones; approximately 90% are singletons. Recruits, aged roughly 18 to 100 years, lived in 20 to 30 US areas.

The rearrangement links TRBV5-4 to TRBJ1-2, with 9 bases fitting TRBD1. The sequenced sample was PBMCs or T cells enriched from blood (not recorded which). The source is a woman aged 40 to 50 in a cohort exposed to, infected with or recovered from COVID-19 (not recorded which). The CDR3: CASSLRTGEVYGYTF. The CDR3 DNA is TGTGCCAGCAGTCTCCGGACAGGGGAGGTCTATGGCTACACCTTC.